The next 9 T cell receptor beta chains were all read from a single sample in a study of Tregs in tolerant kidney transplant recipients. Sequenced by immunoSEQ multiplex PCR; TCRdb stores in-frame clones only, minus some. This sample has about 240,000 clones, with 84% found just once. Material: CD4+ T cells from blood. These receptors all come from a human donor in good health.

This chain uses TRBV30 with TRBJ2-5; D call uncertain. The CDR3 extends over 14 amino acids. Germline V lookup: CDR1 GTSNPN, CDR2 SVGIG (reference sequence). Trimming cost V 2 bases and J 7 bases, with 17 bases left between them. The CDR3, as DNA: TGTGCCTGGAGTCCCATAGTGCGGCGCGGGACCCAGTACTTC. Translated: CAWSPIVRRGTQYF.

This clone was picked up one time. The chain carries TRBV5-1 and TRBJ1-4, with 8 bases lining up with TRBD1. CDR1 and CDR2 (germline): SGHRS, YFSETQ. The CDR3 contains 17 residues. V lost 3 bases to trimming and J lost 3 bases; unmatched junction nucleotides: 10. CDR3 DNA sequence: TGCGCCAGCAGCTCAGGACAGGGAGGGACACCTAATGAAAAACTGTTTTTT. Its protein product is CASSSGQGGTPNEKLFF.

The chain has TRBV4-1 and TRBJ1-2; D call uncertain. Germline loops: CDR1 MGHRA, CDR2 YSYEKL. The CDR3 totals 13 residues. V shed 2 bases and J shed 4 bases, with 8 bases lying between them. The chain's CDR3 is CASSQLGIYGYTF. The DNA for the CDR3 is TGCGCCAGCAGCCAACTAGGGATCTATGGCTACACCTTC.

This clone showed up just a few times. This chain joins TRBV7-6 and TRBJ2-1; 10 bases fit TRBD1. The CDR3 length is 16 residues. V was clipped by 4 bases and J by 3 bases; unmatched bases: 6. Germline values: CDR1 SGHVS, CDR2 FNYEAQ. CDR3 amino acids: CASSSRDRGGYNEQFF. CDR3 nucleotide sequence: TGTGCCAGCAGCTCCCGGGACAGGGGAGGCTACAATGAGCAGTTCTTC.

The chain carries TRBV27 and TRBJ2-7; D remains unclear. Germline V lookup: CDR1 MNHEY, CDR2 SMNVEV (reference sequence). The CDR3 has 17 residues. V was clipped by 6 bases and J by 0 bases, with 21 bases between them. CDR3 sequence reads: CASSRGILGGYSYEQYF. In DNA, the CDR3 is TGTGCCAGCAGCCGAGGCATCCTTGGCGGTTACTCCTACGAGCAGTACTTC.

The chain carries TRBV9 and TRBJ2-2; D is uncertain. Germline V lookup: CDR1 SGDLS, CDR2 YYNGEE. The CDR3 totals 16 residues. With 0 bases removed from V and 0 bases from J, the gap between germline ends came to 9 bases. This CDR3 is CASSVEHRSNTGELFF. The DNA for the CDR3 is TGTGCCAGCAGCGTAGAACACAGATCGAACACCGGGGAGCTGTTTTTT.

This chain uses TRBV11-2 with TRBJ1-2; the D gene is possibly TRBD1 (5 bases). The CDR3 contains 15 residues. The V gene's germline CDR1 is SGHAT and CDR2 FQNNGV. Trimming cost V 5 bases and J 2 bases, with 15 bases left between them. CDR3 bases: TGTGCCAGCAGCCCCGGGGGAATGCGAAACTATGGCTACACCTTC. It translates to CASSPGGMRNYGYTF.

This chain uses TRBV9 with TRBJ2-1; D is possibly TRBD1 or TRBD2 (5 bases each). Trimming stripped 0 bases from V and 2 bases from J, with 9 bases between. The CDR3 spans 15 residues. Germline V gene sequence: CDR1 SGDLS, CDR2 YYNGEE. The CDR3 sequence is CASSVAGQTYNEQFF. CDR3 coding DNA: TGTGCCAGCAGCGTAGCGGGGCAGACCTACAATGAGCAGTTCTTC.

The chain uses TRBV5-1 and TRBJ2-1, with D possibly matching TRBD2 (6 bases). The CDR3 is 14 residues long. Deletions cut 1 base from V and 4 bases from J, with 9 bases between. Looked up from germline, CDR1 is SGHRS and CDR2 is YFSETQ. The CDR3 nucleotides are TGCGCCAGCAGCTTGACGACTAGTTACAATGAGCAGTTCTTC. This translates into CASSLTTSYNEQFF.